The clone carrying this TCR beta chain was seen many times. What it binds is unknown. Regions amplified from RNA transcripts were the TCR beta CDR3 regions. First-round RT-PCR targeting the TCR CDR3 was performed with the HTBI primer set. Via MiXCR, TCRdb re-called the multiplex PCR reads, giving one row per CDR3 protein. Of approximately 400,000 distinct CDR3 sequences detected, about a fifth appear once; the ten largest clones hold 3.7%. This sample was included in a study of T cells in Graves' hyperthyroidism and ophthalmopathy. Study information: At initial diagnosis, before any treatment had begun, peripheral blood was obtained.

The CDR3 has 14 residues. The V end lost 6 bases, the J end lost 7 bases, and 15 bases lay between the germline ends. Study results and caveats: Most expanded thyroid clonotypes above 0.001 recurred in blood.

Patients having uncontrolled infection, another autoimmune disease, pregnancy or lactation were not included. This receptor was obtained from a woman younger than 30 with Graves' hyperthyroidism. The V and J genes are TRBV12-3 or TRBV12-4 and TRBJ2-2; D remains ambiguous. The sample taken for sequencing was blood. The CDR3 is CASSIAWLGGELFF. The CDR3 DNA is TGTGCCAGCAGCATTGCGTGGCTCGGCGGGGAGCTGTTTTTT.